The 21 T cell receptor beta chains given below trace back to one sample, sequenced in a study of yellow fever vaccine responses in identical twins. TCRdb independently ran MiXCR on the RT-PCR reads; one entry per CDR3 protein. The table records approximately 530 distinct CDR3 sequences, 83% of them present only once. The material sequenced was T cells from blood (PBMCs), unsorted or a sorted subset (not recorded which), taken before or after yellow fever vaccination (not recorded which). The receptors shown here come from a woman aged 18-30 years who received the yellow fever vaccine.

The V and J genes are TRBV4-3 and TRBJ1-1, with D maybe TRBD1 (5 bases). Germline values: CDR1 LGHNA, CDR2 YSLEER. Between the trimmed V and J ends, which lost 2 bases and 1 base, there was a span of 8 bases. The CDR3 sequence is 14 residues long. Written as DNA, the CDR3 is TGCGCCAGCAGCCAAAACAGGCGGAACACTGAAGCTTTCTTT. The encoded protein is CASSQNRRNTEAFF.

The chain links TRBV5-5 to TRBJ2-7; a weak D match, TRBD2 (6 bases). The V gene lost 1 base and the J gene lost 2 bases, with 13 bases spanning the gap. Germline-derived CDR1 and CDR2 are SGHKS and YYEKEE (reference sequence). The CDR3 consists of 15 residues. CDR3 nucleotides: TGTGCCAGCAGCTTGTCCTTAGCGGAAACCTACGAGCAGTACTTC. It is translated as CASSLSLAETYEQYF.

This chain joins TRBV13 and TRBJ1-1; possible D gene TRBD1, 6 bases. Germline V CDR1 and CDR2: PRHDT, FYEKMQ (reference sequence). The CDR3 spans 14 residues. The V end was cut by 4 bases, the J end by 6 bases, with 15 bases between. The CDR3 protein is CASSSPTGGPEAFF. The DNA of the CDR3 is TGTGCCAGCAGCTCGCCGACAGGAGGCCCTGAAGCTTTCTTT. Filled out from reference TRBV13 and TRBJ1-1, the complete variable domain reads AAGVIQSPRHLIKEKRETATLKCYPIPRHDTVYWYQQGPGQDPQFLISFYEKMQSDKGSIPDRFSAQQFSDYHSELNMSSLELGDSALYFCASSSPTGGPEAFFGQGTRLTVV.

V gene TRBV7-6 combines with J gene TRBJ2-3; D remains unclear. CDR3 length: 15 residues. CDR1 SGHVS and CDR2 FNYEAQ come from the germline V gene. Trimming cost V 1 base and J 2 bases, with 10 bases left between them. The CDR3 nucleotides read TGTGCCAGCAGCTTAGTTGGGTCCCACACAGATACGCAGTATTTT. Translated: CASSLVGSHTDTQYF.

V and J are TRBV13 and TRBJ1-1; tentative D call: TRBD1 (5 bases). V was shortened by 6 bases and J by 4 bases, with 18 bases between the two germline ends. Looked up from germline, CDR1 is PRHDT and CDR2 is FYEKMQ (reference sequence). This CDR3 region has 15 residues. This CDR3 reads CASRIGDRGGTEAFF. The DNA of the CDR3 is TGTGCCAGCAGGATAGGGGATCGGGGAGGCACTGAAGCTTTCTTT.

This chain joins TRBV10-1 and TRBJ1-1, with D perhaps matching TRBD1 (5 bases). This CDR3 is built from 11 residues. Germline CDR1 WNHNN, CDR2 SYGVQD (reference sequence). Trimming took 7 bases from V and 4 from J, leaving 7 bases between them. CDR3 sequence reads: CASTGGTEAFF. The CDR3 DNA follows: TGCGCCAGCACCGGGGGCACTGAAGCTTTCTTT.

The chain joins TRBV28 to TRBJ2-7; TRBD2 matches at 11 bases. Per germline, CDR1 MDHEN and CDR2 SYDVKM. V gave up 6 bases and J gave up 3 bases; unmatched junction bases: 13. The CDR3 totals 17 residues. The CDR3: CASSPLISSGRIYEQYF. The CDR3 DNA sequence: TGTGCCAGCAGCCCTCTGATCTCTAGCGGGAGGATCTACGAGCAGTACTTC.

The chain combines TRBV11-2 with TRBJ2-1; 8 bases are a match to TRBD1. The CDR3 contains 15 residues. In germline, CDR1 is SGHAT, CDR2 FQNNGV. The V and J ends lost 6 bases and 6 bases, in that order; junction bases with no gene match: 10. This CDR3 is CASSSRDRNFNEQFF. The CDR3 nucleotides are TGTGCCAGCAGTAGCAGGGACAGGAACTTCAATGAGCAGTTCTTC.

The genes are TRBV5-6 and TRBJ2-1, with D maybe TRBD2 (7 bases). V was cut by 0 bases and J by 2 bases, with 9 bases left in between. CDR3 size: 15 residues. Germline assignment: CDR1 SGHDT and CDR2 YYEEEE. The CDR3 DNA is TGTGCCAGCAGCTTGGACGGGGGGCCCTACAATGAGCAGTTCTTC. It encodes CASSLDGGPYNEQFF.

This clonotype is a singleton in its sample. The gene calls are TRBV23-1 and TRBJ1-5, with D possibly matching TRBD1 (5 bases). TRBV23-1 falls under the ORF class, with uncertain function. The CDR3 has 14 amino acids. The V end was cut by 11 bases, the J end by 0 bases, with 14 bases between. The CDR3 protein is CAYSVQDSNQPQHF. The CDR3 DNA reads TGCGCCTACTCTGTACAGGATAGCAATCAGCCCCAGCATTTT.

The CDR3 loop is CASSLGRQGPDTQYF. Here the CDR3 DNA reads TGTGCCAGCAGCTTAGGACGGCAGGGCCCAGATACGCAGTATTTT. The chain couples TRBV11-3 to TRBJ2-3; D is possibly TRBD1 (5 bases). Trimming cost V 1 base and J 4 bases, with 12 bases left between them. CDR1 is SGHNT and CDR2 is YENEEA in the germline V gene. CDR3 length: 15 residues.

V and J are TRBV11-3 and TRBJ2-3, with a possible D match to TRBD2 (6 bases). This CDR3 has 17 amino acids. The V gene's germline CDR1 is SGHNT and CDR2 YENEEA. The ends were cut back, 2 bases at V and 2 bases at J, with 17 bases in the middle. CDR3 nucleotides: TGTGCCAGCAGCTTAAACAGGAGGGTACGAAACACAGATACGCAGTATTTT. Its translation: CASSLNRRVRNTDTQYF.

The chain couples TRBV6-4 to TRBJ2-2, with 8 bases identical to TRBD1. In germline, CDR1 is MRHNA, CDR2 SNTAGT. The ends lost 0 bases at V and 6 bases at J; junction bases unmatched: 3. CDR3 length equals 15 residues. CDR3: CASSDSTGAAGELFF. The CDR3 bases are TGTGCCAGCAGTGACTCGACAGGGGCAGCCGGGGAGCTGTTTTTT.

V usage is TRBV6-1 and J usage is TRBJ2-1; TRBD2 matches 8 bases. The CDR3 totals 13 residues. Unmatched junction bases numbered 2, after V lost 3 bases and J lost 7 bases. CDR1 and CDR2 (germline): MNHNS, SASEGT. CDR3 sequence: CASSEREANEQFF. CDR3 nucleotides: TGTGCCAGCAGTGAGCGGGAGGCGAATGAGCAGTTCTTC.

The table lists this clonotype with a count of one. The CDR3 nucleotides read TGTGCCAGCAGTGACTCCGGTGAAGATACGCAGTATTTT. Translated: CASSDSGEDTQYF. This chain connects TRBV6-4 to TRBJ2-3, with unresolved D. Germline CDR1 and CDR2: MRHNA and SNTAGT. V lost 0 bases and J lost 5, with 6 bases in between. The CDR3 sequence is 13 residues long.

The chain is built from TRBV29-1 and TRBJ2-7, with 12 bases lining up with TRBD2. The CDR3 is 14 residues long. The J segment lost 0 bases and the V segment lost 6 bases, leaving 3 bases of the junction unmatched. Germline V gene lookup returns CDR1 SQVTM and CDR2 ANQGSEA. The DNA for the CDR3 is TGCAGCGTGGAGACTAGCGGGGGCTCCTACGAGCAGTACTTC. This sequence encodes CSVETSGGSYEQYF.

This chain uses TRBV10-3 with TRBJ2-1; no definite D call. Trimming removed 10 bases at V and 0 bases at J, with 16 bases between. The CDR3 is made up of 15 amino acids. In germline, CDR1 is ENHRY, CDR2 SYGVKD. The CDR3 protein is CASRSRAPSYNEQFF. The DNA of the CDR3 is TGTGCCAGCAGGAGTCGGGCACCCTCCTACAATGAGCAGTTCTTC.

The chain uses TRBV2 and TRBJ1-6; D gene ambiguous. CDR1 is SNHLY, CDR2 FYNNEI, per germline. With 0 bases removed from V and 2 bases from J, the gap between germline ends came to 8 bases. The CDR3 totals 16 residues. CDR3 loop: CASSEAGFTYNSPLHF. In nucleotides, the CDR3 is TGTGCCAGCAGTGAAGCAGGGTTTACCTATAATTCACCCCTCCACTTT.

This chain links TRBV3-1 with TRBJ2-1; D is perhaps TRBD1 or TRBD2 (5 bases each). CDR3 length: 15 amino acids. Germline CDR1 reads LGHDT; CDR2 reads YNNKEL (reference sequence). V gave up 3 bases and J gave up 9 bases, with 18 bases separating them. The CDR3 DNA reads TGTGCCAGCAGCCAGGGGACGGGTACGCCTAGTGAGCAGTTCTTC. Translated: CASSQGTGTPSEQFF.

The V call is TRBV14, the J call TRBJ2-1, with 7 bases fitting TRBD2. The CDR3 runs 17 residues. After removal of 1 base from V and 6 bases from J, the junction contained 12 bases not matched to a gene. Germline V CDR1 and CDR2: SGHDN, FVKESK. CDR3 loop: CASSQVLERGPTNEQFF. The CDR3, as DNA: TGTGCCAGCAGCCAAGTTTTGGAGCGGGGCCCAACCAATGAGCAGTTCTTC.

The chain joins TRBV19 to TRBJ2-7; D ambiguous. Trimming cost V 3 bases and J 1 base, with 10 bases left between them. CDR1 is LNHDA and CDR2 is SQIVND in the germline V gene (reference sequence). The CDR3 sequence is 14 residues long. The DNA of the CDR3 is TGTGCCAGTAGTATCTCCACCAATTCCTACGAGCAGTACGTC. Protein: CASSISTNSYEQYV.